Reported below is one T cell receptor beta chain. As yet, its antigen is unknown. This entry is derived from a study of CD8+CD57+ T cells in acquired aplastic anemia. Study-wide findings and caveats: The same twenty-nine CD8+ CDR3 sequences occurred in patients and in controls.

Germline-derived CDR1 and CDR2 are LNHDA and SQIVND (reference sequence). This CDR3 spans 11 amino acids. V was pared by 7 bases and J by 8 bases, with 4 bases of the junction left unmatched. Genomic DNA, the template, was used for profiling of the TCR beta VDJ and CDR3. TCRdb re-analysed the reads in MiXCR, keeping a single row per CDR3 protein. The sample has around 170,000 distinct CDR3 sequences, about 60% seen once; the top ten hold 45% to 50%. The genes are TRBV19 and TRBJ1-2; 7 positions match TRBD1. The clonotype was recovered from a human donor in good health. Sequencing input: sorted CD4+, CD8+, or CD8+CD57+ T cells (not recorded which) from PBMCs. The CDR3 loop is CASNDRVGYTF. The DNA for the CDR3 is TGTGCCAGTAACGACAGGGTAGGCTACACCTTC.